The rows below give T cell receptor beta chains drawn from one sample of a study of blood T cell repertoires in COVID-19. Assay used: immunoSEQ multiplex PCR; TCRdb lists only in-frame clones, some missing. This sample yields some 530,000 clones, of which 80% to 90% are seen a single time; approximately 2.9% belongs to the top ten. Sequenced sample: peripheral blood. These receptor sequences come from a human donor in a cohort sampled during active COVID-19. The CDR3 runs from the conserved cysteine through the conserved F or W. A D gene is named only where the DNA matches it firmly. The size of a clone is reported for some rows only, either as once, few or many, or as a class for expanded clones.

CDR3nt	CDR3aa	v_gene	j_gene	abundance	d_gene
TGTGCCAGCAGTTTATATCAAGGGGCTGGCTACACCTTC	CASSLYQGAGYTF	TRBV12-3/TRBV12-4	TRBJ1-2	.	.
TGTGCCAGCAGTCTACTCAGGGAAACTGGAAACACCATATATTTT	CASSLLRETGNTIYF	TRBV6-5	TRBJ1-3	.	.
TGTGCCAGCAGTTACTCAGCTAACAGGGGTGGTTCGGTAGCTTTCTTT	CASSYSANRGGSVAFF	TRBV6-5	TRBJ1-1	.	TRBD1
TGCAGCGTTGAGGGCCCCAATGAGCAGTTCTTC	CSVEGPNEQFF	TRBV29-1	TRBJ2-1	.	.
TGTGCCAGCAGACGCGCTGGGCAGCCGGTCTATGGCTACACCTTC	CASRRAGQPVYGYTF	TRBV11-2	TRBJ1-2	.	.
TGTGCCAGTAGCAGGACAGGGGCAAACTATGGCTACACCTTC	CASSRTGANYGYTF	TRBV19	TRBJ1-2	.	TRBD1
TGTGCCATCGCCTCAGGACAGGGGACCACTGAAGCTTTCTTT	CAIASGQGTTEAFF	TRBV10-3	TRBJ1-1	once	TRBD1
TGTGCCAGCAGCGAAATGACAGGTCTAAATGAAAAACTGTTTTTT	CASSEMTGLNEKLFF	TRBV21-1	TRBJ1-4	.	.
TGTGCCACCCCCTTGGAAGGGGCTGGAAACACCATATATTTT	CATPLEGAGNTIYF	TRBV13	TRBJ1-3	.	.
TGCGCCAGCAGCCAAGCGGACAGGGGGGCGTCGCACTTC	CASSQADRGASHF	TRBV4-1	TRBJ1-2	.	TRBD1
TGTGCCAGCAGCCAGGACGGGGATCGAGAGATGAACACTGAAGCTTTCTTT	CASSQDGDREMNTEAFF	TRBV5-4	TRBJ1-1	once	.
TGTGCCAGCAGACCTAGCGGGGGGAACACAGATACGCAGTATTTT	CASRPSGGNTDTQYF	TRBV6-6	TRBJ2-3	once	TRBD2
TGTGCCAGCTCACCAGGGCAGATCGCGTCCTACGAGCAGTACTTC	CASSPGQIASYEQYF	TRBV18	TRBJ2-7	.	.
TGTGCCAGCAGTTACTCGGGACAGGGGGTCCGCGAGCAGTTCTTC	CASSYSGQGVREQFF	TRBV6-2/TRBV6-3	TRBJ2-1	.	TRBD1
TGTGCCAGCAGCATCGGGACTAGCGGGAGGACTAGCACAGATACGCAGTATTTT	CASSIGTSGRTSTDTQYF	TRBV9	TRBJ2-3	.	TRBD2
TGTGCCAGCGGGTCCGCAACTAATGAAAAACTGTTTTTT	CASGSATNEKLFF	TRBV19	TRBJ1-4	.	.
TGTGCCAGCAGCGTAGGGACTAGCGTTGCCTACGAGCAGTACTTC	CASSVGTSVAYEQYF	TRBV9	TRBJ2-7	.	TRBD2
TGTGCCAGCACACAACCGGGACAGGGATTCGGTACGCAGTATTTT	CASTQPGQGFGTQYF	TRBV6-5	TRBJ2-3	.	TRBD1
TGTGCCAGCAGCTTTATTCCGGGACAGGGAGGGACTGAAGCTTTCTTT	CASSFIPGQGGTEAFF	TRBV5-5	TRBJ1-1	.	TRBD1
TGTGCCAGCAGTTCCCGAGGACAGCTTAATGGCTACACCTTC	CASSSRGQLNGYTF	TRBV27	TRBJ1-2	.	.
TGCTCGTTTGACAGAAAAGAGACCCAGTACTTC	CSFDRKETQYF	TRBV20-1	TRBJ2-5	.	.
TGCAGCGCCAGTATCGGGGGCTCTGGAAACACCATATATTTT	CSASIGGSGNTIYF	TRBV29-1	TRBJ1-3	.	.
TGTGCCACCAGTGACCTGGGACTAGCGGAACTACAAAGCTCCTACAATGAGCAGTTCTTC	CATSDLGLAELQSSYNEQFF	TRBV24-1	TRBJ2-1	.	TRBD2
TGTGCCAGCAGCGGAGGGGCCGTCAGGGGGACTAACTATGGCTACACCTTC	CASSGGAVRGTNYGYTF	TRBV9	TRBJ1-2	few	TRBD1
TGTGCCAGTAGTGCCCAGGGTGGCAAGGGATCACCCCTCCACTTT	CASSAQGGKGSPLHF	TRBV19	TRBJ1-6	.	.
TGTGCTAGTGGTTTTTTTTCGGGAGGCTACACCTTC	CASGFFSGGYTF	TRBV12-5	TRBJ1-2	.	.
TGTGCCAGCAGTTTATTTCGGGGTAGGGAGACCCAGTACTTC	CASSLFRGRETQYF	TRBV27	TRBJ2-5	.	.
TGCGCCAGCAGCCAAGATACAGGACAAACTGGCAATCAGCCCCAGCATTTT	CASSQDTGQTGNQPQHF	TRBV4-1	TRBJ1-5	few	.
TGTGCCAGCAGTGAGACAGGGAGCTCCTACAATGAGCAGTTCTTC	CASSETGSSYNEQFF	TRBV2	TRBJ2-1	.	TRBD1
TGCGCCAGCAGCTGGACTAGCGGGGGGTACAATGAGCAGTTCTTC	CASSWTSGGYNEQFF	TRBV5-1	TRBJ2-1	.	TRBD2
TGTGCCAGCAGCAAACTCAGGGGACAAGAGACCCAGTACTTC	CASSKLRGQETQYF	TRBV21-1	TRBJ2-5	.	.
TGTGCCAGCAGCACCTTGACAGGGAGAAAGACCCAGTACTTC	CASSTLTGRKTQYF	TRBV7-3	TRBJ2-5	.	TRBD1
TGCGCCAGCAGCCTCCAGATCGTAGCGGGAGGTAATCCGGAGACCCAGTACTTC	CASSLQIVAGGNPETQYF	TRBV5-1	TRBJ2-5	.	TRBD2
TGTGCCATCAGTGCTTACAACACAGATACGCAGTATTTT	CAISAYNTDTQYF	TRBV10-3	TRBJ2-3	.	.
TGTGCCAGCAGTTTAAGTAGGGGGGGCGCAAATGGCTACACCTTC	CASSLSRGGANGYTF	TRBV28	TRBJ1-2	.	.
TGTGCCAGCAGCCGACAAGGAGGCACTGAAGCTTTCTTT	CASSRQGGTEAFF	TRBV2	TRBJ1-1	once	.
TGTGCCAGCAGCCTCGGACTAGCAGGAACCACAGATACGCAGTATTTT	CASSLGLAGTTDTQYF	TRBV3-1/TRBV3-2	TRBJ2-3	.	TRBD2